The rows below give T cell receptor beta chains drawn from one sample of a study of blood T cell repertoires in COVID-19. Repertoires were generated with immunoSEQ multiplex PCR, while TCRdb's copy carries only in-frame clones and drops some. The data show some 220,000 clones, roughly 75% seen once. Source material: peripheral blood. All receptors derive from an older woman with acute or convalescent COVID-19. CDR3s include the opening cysteine and the closing phenylalanine or tryptophan. The D gene is left open where the match is weak. Rows give clone size only sometimes, using once, few, many, or a class for an expanded clone.

>TRBJ2-7|TRBD2|TRBV18|NA
CASSTIAGGFYEQYF
TGTGCCAGCTCTACCATAGCGGGGGGATTCTACGAGCAGTACTTC
>TRBJ1-6|TRBD1|TRBV6-5|NA
CASSYDGDRYNSPLHF
TGTGCCAGCAGTTACGATGGGGACAGGTATAATTCACCCCTCCACTTT
>TRBJ2-7|NA|TRBV6-2/TRBV6-3|NA
CASSANREQYF
TGTGCCAGCAGTGCCAACAGGGAGCAGTACTTC
>TRBJ2-1|NA|TRBV6-2/TRBV6-3|once
CASSYSGAGSYNEQFF
TGTGCCAGCAGTTACTCAGGGGCAGGCTCCTACAATGAGCAGTTCTTC
>TRBJ2-5|TRBD1|TRBV7-2|NA
CASIQGQAFPMGETQYF
TGTGCCAGCATCCAAGGACAGGCATTCCCAATGGGGGAGACCCAGTACTTC
>TRBJ1-2|NA|TRBV7-8|once
CASSPTGPYSYTF
TGTGCCAGCAGCCCAACAGGTCCCTATAGCTACACCTTC
>TRBJ1-1|NA|TRBV5-1|NA
CASSSNLQENTEAFF
TGCGCCAGCAGCTCGAACCTACAGGAGAACACTGAAGCTTTCTTT
>TRBJ2-5|TRBD2|TRBV15|NA
CATSRDWASGGGETQYF
TGTGCCACCAGCAGAGATTGGGCTAGCGGGGGCGGTGAGACCCAGTACTTC
>TRBJ1-4|TRBD1|TRBV3-1/TRBV3-2|NA
CASSQPDRGATNEKLFF
TGTGCCAGCAGCCAACCGGACAGGGGGGCAACTAATGAAAAACTGTTTTTT
>TRBJ2-7|NA|TRBV5-6|NA
CASSILATAGSYEQYF
TGTGCCAGCAGCATCCTTGCGACAGCTGGGTCCTACGAGCAGTACTTC
>TRBJ1-4|NA|TRBV2|many
CARLTPPGSSTNEKLFF
TGTGCCAGATTAACCCCCCCTGGCTCGTCAACTAATGAAAAACTGTTTTTT
>TRBJ2-1|TRBD2|TRBV5-1|NA
CASSFLPSGGENEQFF
TGCGCCAGCAGCTTCTTGCCTAGCGGGGGGGAAAATGAGCAGTTCTTC
>TRBJ1-5|TRBD1|TRBV10-3|NA
CATTGEMGQGNQPQHF
TGTGCCACCACCGGGGAGATGGGACAGGGGAATCAGCCCCAGCATTTT
>TRBJ1-5|TRBD1|TRBV9|NA
CASSPDRGSQPQHF
TGTGCCAGCAGCCCGGACAGGGGAAGTCAGCCCCAGCATTTT
>TRBJ2-5|NA|TRBV10-3|once
CAISEGRLIGEQETQYF
TGTGCCATCAGTGAGGGGCGATTGATAGGGGAACAAGAGACCCAGTACTTC
>TRBJ2-7|TRBD2|TRBV4-1|once
CASSHAGLASEQYF
TGCGCCAGCAGCCATGCGGGACTAGCGAGCGAGCAGTACTTC